A selection of T cell receptor beta chains follows, all from one sample in a study of T cell responses to AZD1222 COVID-19 vaccine. The repertoire was sequenced with immunoSEQ multiplex PCR; TCRdb's copy has only in-frame clones and lacks some. The table shows 150,000 to 200,000 clones, with 92% occurring only once. This specimen was peripheral blood, taken 28 days after the second AZD1222 dose. Every receptor here comes from an adult who received the AZD1222 COVID-19 vaccine. CDR3s include the opening cysteine and the closing phenylalanine or tryptophan. Fields, in order: D gene, clone size, J gene, V gene, CDR3 protein, CDR3 DNA. The D gene is left open where the match is weak. Clone size, where shown, is once, few, many, or a class for clones that have expanded.

d_gene: TRBD2
abundance: .
j_gene: TRBJ2-1
v_gene: TRBV18
CDR3aa: CASSRTSDIYNEQFF
CDR3nt: TGTGCCAGCTCCCGTACTAGCGACATCTACAATGAGCAGTTCTTC

d_gene: .
abundance: .
j_gene: TRBJ2-5
v_gene: TRBV5-1
CDR3aa: CASSLAGGGGETQYF
CDR3nt: TGCGCCAGCAGCTTGGCCGGCGGGGGCGGGGAGACCCAGTACTTC

d_gene: .
abundance: .
j_gene: TRBJ1-2
v_gene: TRBV28
CDR3aa: CASSPDRYGYTF
CDR3nt: TGTGCCAGCAGCCCGGACAGATATGGCTACACCTTC

d_gene: .
abundance: once
j_gene: TRBJ1-1
v_gene: TRBV7-2
CDR3aa: CASSLGYGVGEAFF
CDR3nt: TGTGCCAGCAGCTTAGGGTACGGGGTCGGTGAAGCTTTCTTT

d_gene: .
abundance: .
j_gene: TRBJ2-2
v_gene: TRBV10-1
CDR3aa: CASSESWRGLTGELFF
CDR3nt: TGCGCCAGCAGTGAGTCGTGGCGGGGGCTCACCGGGGAGCTGTTTTTT

d_gene: TRBD1
abundance: .
j_gene: TRBJ2-6
v_gene: TRBV7-6
CDR3aa: CASSLGGAGGSRANVLTF
CDR3nt: TGTGCCAGCAGCTTAGGCGGGGCAGGGGGCAGTAGGGCCAACGTCCTGACTTTC

d_gene: TRBD1
abundance: .
j_gene: TRBJ1-5
v_gene: TRBV4-2
CDR3aa: CASSQDLRGPQPQHF
CDR3nt: TGTGCCAGCAGCCAAGATCTAAGGGGGCCACAGCCCCAGCATTTT

d_gene: .
abundance: .
j_gene: TRBJ2-1
v_gene: TRBV9
CDR3aa: CASSADRASYNEQFF
CDR3nt: TGTGCCAGCAGCGCGGACCGTGCCTCCTACAATGAGCAGTTCTTC

d_gene: TRBD1
abundance: .
j_gene: TRBJ1-2
v_gene: TRBV29-1
CDR3aa: CSAEGQAGYGYTF
CDR3nt: TGCAGCGCAGAGGGACAGGCGGGCTATGGCTACACCTTC

d_gene: .
abundance: .
j_gene: TRBJ1-4
v_gene: TRBV9
CDR3aa: CASSVLTGQDEKLFF
CDR3nt: TGTGCCAGCAGCGTACTTACAGGGCAGGATGAAAAACTGTTTTTT

d_gene: TRBD2
abundance: .
j_gene: TRBJ2-3
v_gene: TRBV6-1
CDR3aa: CASSEAPIVTSGQSTDTQYF
CDR3nt: TGTGCCAGCAGTGAAGCCCCAATCGTGACTAGCGGGCAATCCACAGATACGCAGTATTTT

d_gene: .
abundance: once
j_gene: TRBJ2-1
v_gene: TRBV11-1
CDR3aa: CASSGRDRGNNEQFF
CDR3nt: TGTGCCAGCAGCGGCCGGGACCGAGGTAACAATGAGCAGTTCTTC